This is a list of T cell receptor beta chains from one sample in a study of kidney transplant recipient with SARS-CoV-2 infection. From the reads, TCRdb called clonotypes with MiXCR, one entry per CDR3 protein. The sample carries under 300,000 distinct CDR3 sequences, 29% recorded once. The starting material was a blood sample, obtained at baseline and on roughly day 120 from a kidney transplant recipient. The receptors originated from a male patient younger than 45 who had COVID-19 and was a kidney transplant recipient. Some T cells here may be from the graft donor. Each CDR3 is given with its conserved first and last residue. The D gene is left open where the match is weak. Size tells how often a clone was seen (once, few, many) or the class of an expanded clone, and some rows leave it out.

v_gene	d_gene	abundance	j_gene	CDR3nt	CDR3aa
TRBV3-1	NA	many	TRBJ1-1	TGTGCCAGCAGCGCAAGTCATCCCATTTCAATTCGCACTGAAGCTTTCTTT	CASSASHPISIRTEAFF
TRBV23-1	NA	NA	TRBJ1-2	TGCGCCAGCAATCCGCGGCCGCTACGCAGAAAGACCTATGGCTACACCTTC	CASNPRPLRRKTYGYTF
TRBV25-1	NA	many	TRBJ1-2	TGTGCCAGCAGTAAATTGAGAGAACTGGGAAAGACCTATGGCTACACCTTC	CASSKLRELGKTYGYTF
TRBV5-1	NA	many	TRBJ2-5	TGCGCCAGCAGCTTTAGCGGTACACAAGAGACCCAGTACTTC	CASSFSGTQETQYF
TRBV7-9	TRBD2	NA	TRBJ2-7	TGTGCCGGCAGCTCCCCTGCGGGAGCAATCTCCTACGAGCAGTACTTC	CAGSSPAGAISYEQYF
TRBV12-3/TRBV12-4	NA	many	TRBJ1-2	TGTGCCAGCAGTTCTTTAGGCAGCTTCCGAAAGACCTATGGCTACACCTTC	CASSSLGSFRKTYGYTF
TRBV2	TRBD2	many	TRBJ2-2	TGTGCCAGCAGAACAGCGGGAGTGAACACCGGGGAGCTGTTTTTT	CASRTAGVNTGELFF
TRBV9	NA	many	TRBJ1-2	TGTGCCAGCAGCGAATCTGGGGGGCGCCCCGATGGCTACACCTTC	CASSESGGRPDGYTF
TRBV11-1	NA	many	TRBJ1-2	TGTGCCAGCAGCCGGGCTTATAAGGCTGGAAAGACCTATGGCTACACCTTC	CASSRAYKAGKTYGYTF
TRBV7-6	TRBD1	few	TRBJ1-1	TGTGCCAGCAGCTCCGACACAGGGGGGGAGAACACTGAAGCTTTCTTT	CASSSDTGGENTEAFF
TRBV11-3	NA	many	TRBJ1-2	TGTGCCAGCAGCGGATGCCTCGATCTCGGAAAGACCTATGGCTACACCTTC	CASSGCLDLGKTYGYTF
TRBV3-1	NA	NA	TRBJ2-5	TGTGCCAGCAGCACCGTGTCCTCCATTTCTTTCTCTGAGACCCAGTACTTC	CASSTVSSISFSETQYF
TRBV7-6	NA	NA	TRBJ2-1	TGTGCCAGGAGCTTAGGGAGCTCCTACAATGAGCAGTTCTTC	CARSLGSSYNEQFF
TRBV9	TRBD2	many	TRBJ2-7	TGTGCCAGCAGCCGGGGGGACGGGACCGAGCAGTACTTC	CASSRGDGTEQYF
TRBV6-4	NA	many	TRBJ1-2	TGTGCCAGCAGTTATCGCCACTCACACGGAAAGACCTATGGCTACACCTTC	CASSYRHSHGKTYGYTF
TRBV27	NA	many	TRBJ2-2	TGTGCCAGCAGTTATGCGGTCTTAGGTGGGGGGGAGCTGTTTTTT	CASSYAVLGGGELFF
TRBV12-3/TRBV12-4	TRBD1	many	TRBJ1-1	TGTGCCAGCAGCCCATCGACAGGGAGGGACACTGAAGCTTTCTTT	CASSPSTGRDTEAFF
TRBV12-3/TRBV12-4	NA	many	TRBJ1-2	TGTGCCAGCAGTTGCGGCCCCAGCTTCCGAAAGACCTATGGCTACACCTTC	CASSCGPSFRKTYGYTF
TRBV19	NA	many	TRBJ1-2	TGTGCCAGTAGTATAGGTCTCTCCGGATATGGCTACACCTTC	CASSIGLSGYGYTF
TRBV5-4	NA	many	TRBJ1-2	TGTGCCAGCTTACTCGTCGTACCAGGAAAGACCTATGGCTACACCTTC	CASLLVVPGKTYGYTF
TRBV20-1	NA	many	TRBJ2-2	TGCAGTGCTCAACAGGGATGGGGTACCGGGGAGCTGTTTTTT	CSAQQGWGTGELFF
TRBV3-1	NA	NA	TRBJ2-5	TGTGCCAGCAGCAGGGGGGCTCCCATTTCTTTCTCTGAGACCCAGTACTTC	CASSRGAPISFSETQYF
TRBV7-2	TRBD1	many	TRBJ2-7	TGTGCCAGCAGCTTCGCCCTTTACAGGGGCTACCACGAGCAGTACTTC	CASSFALYRGYHEQYF
TRBV5-4	TRBD1	few	TRBJ2-5	TGTGCCAGCAGCCTTTGGACAGGTGAACAAGAGACCCAGTACTTC	CASSLWTGEQETQYF
TRBV9	NA	medium-sized	TRBJ2-5	TGTGCCAGCAGTAAGGGCAGGGCGGCCCAGTACTTC	CASSKGRAAQYF
TRBV6-5	NA	many	TRBJ2-1	TGTGCCAGCATTTCTCGCTTTTCCCGTAGCTCCTACAATGAGCAGTTCTTC	CASISRFSRSSYNEQFF
TRBV5-5	NA	NA	TRBJ1-2	TGTGCCAGCCGTACCACTGTCTCGCGAAAGACCTATGGCTACACCTTC	CASRTTVSRKTYGYTF
TRBV27	NA	many	TRBJ1-2	TGTGCCAGCAGTTCCGGCCCCGACTATGGCTACACCTTC	CASSSGPDYGYTF
TRBV6-5	TRBD1	many	TRBJ1-2	TGTGCCAGCAGTCCCACGACCGGGACAGGATACTATGGCTACACCTTC	CASSPTTGTGYYGYTF
TRBV15	TRBD1	many	TRBJ1-2	TGTGCCACCAGCAGAGGTGGGACAGAGTACGGCTACACCTTC	CATSRGGTEYGYTF
TRBV10-2	NA	NA	TRBJ1-2	TGCGCCAGCAGTGGCGGTGACACTTCCGGAAAGACCTATGGCTACACCTTC	CASSGGDTSGKTYGYTF
TRBV7-2	NA	many	TRBJ2-7	TGTGCCAGCAGCGTTGGGTTTAGACAGTCATACGAGCAGTACTTC	CASSVGFRQSYEQYF
TRBV28	NA	many	TRBJ2-7	TGTGCCAGCAGTTTAACGGAAAGCTCCTACGAGCAGTACTTC	CASSLTESSYEQYF
TRBV11-2	NA	few	TRBJ2-5	TGTGCCAGCAGCTTAGAACAGAGGGAGACCCAGTACTTC	CASSLEQRETQYF
TRBV3-1	NA	NA	TRBJ2-2	TGTGCCGGCAGCCCCACAGCGAGGGGGACCGGGGAGCTGTTTTTT	CAGSPTARGTGELFF
TRBV27	NA	many	TRBJ2-1	TGTGCCAGCAGTATCCGATCGGGGGCTGATGAGCAGTTCTTC	CASSIRSGADEQFF
TRBV6-2/TRBV6-3	NA	once	TRBJ2-1	TGTGCCAGCAGTTTGGGTTCCTCCTACAGTGAGCAGTTCTTC	CASSLGSSYSEQFF
TRBV29-1	NA	NA	TRBJ2-3	TGCAGCGTTGAAGGGGCCAACCTCACAGATACGCAGTATTTT	CSVEGANLTDTQYF
TRBV5-6	TRBD1	many	TRBJ1-2	TGTGCCAGCAGCAGCGGACAGGGCGCCAACTATGGCTACACCTTC	CASSSGQGANYGYTF
TRBV28	TRBD1	many	TRBJ2-1	TGTGCCAGCAGTTTGGGGGGACAGGGCTCCTACAATGAGCAGTTCTTC	CASSLGGQGSYNEQFF
TRBV9	NA	many	TRBJ2-3	TGTGCCAGCAGCGTAGGGGTCGGAGATACGCAGTATTTT	CASSVGVGDTQYF
TRBV11-2	NA	many	TRBJ1-4	TGTGCCAGCAGCTTATATTTTCAGTTTGCAACTAATGAAAAACTGTTTTTT	CASSLYFQFATNEKLFF
TRBV5-3	NA	many	TRBJ1-2	TGTGCCAGAGTTTATTTAGTGGTGAGAAAGACCTATGGCTACACCTTC	CARVYLVVRKTYGYTF
TRBV7-9	TRBD1	few	TRBJ2-5	TGTGCCAGCAGCTTATATCTGGACAGGGGTCGCGAGACCCAGTACTTC	CASSLYLDRGRETQYF
TRBV11-3	NA	NA	TRBJ1-2	TGTGCCAGCAGCTCACCGATCGATCTCGGAAAGACCTATGGCTACACCTTC	CASSSPIDLGKTYGYTF
TRBV3-1	NA	many	TRBJ1-1	TGTGCCAGCAGCTATGGTTGTCCCATTTCAATTCGCACTGAAGCTTTCTTT	CASSYGCPISIRTEAFF
TRBV25-1	NA	many	TRBJ1-2	TGTGCCAGCAGTAAAGTGAAAGAACTGGGAAAGACCTATGGCTACACCTTC	CASSKVKELGKTYGYTF
TRBV25-1	NA	many	TRBJ1-1	TGTGCCAGCAGTGAAGGAGGAGCCAGGGACACTGAAGCTTTCTTT	CASSEGGARDTEAFF